This paragraph reports one T cell receptor (beta chain). Its antigen is still unknown. Base qualities were left out, and no much larger clone turns up one base away. This specimen belongs to a study of OX40 agonist ivuxolimab in advanced cancers. Background on the whole study: The costimulatory receptor OX40 (CD134) was targeted by ivuxolimab, a fully human IgG2 agonistic monoclonal antibody. The monotherapy dose-escalation portion (N ≈ 52 patients) of the phase I ivuxolimab trial is reported in the paper. Intravenous ivuxolimab was administered to patients every 2 weeks at six dose levels: 0.01, 0.1, 0.3, 1.5, 3 and 10 mg/kg. Of the 50 or so patients in dose escalation, about 20 had hepatocellular carcinoma, some 15 had melanoma, 9 had renal cell carcinoma and 9 had head and neck cancer. In the dose-escalation cohort, 82.7% of patients were male, and the mean age was approximately 55 years, with a range of 23 to 79. Peripheral TCRbeta sequencing was intended to test whether TCR sequence diversity was altered and clonal T-cell expansion was caused by ivuxolimab. Prior anti-PD-1, anti-PD-L1 or anti-CTLA-4 therapy was permitted, and checkpoint inhibitors had been received by roughly two fifths of dose-escalation patients. Partial responses occurred in three dose-escalation patients: two with cutaneous melanoma and one with hepatocellular carcinoma.

The trial excluded patients who had a history of autoimmune disease or were on systemic immunosuppression. In every dose cohort, peripheral blood was drawn for TCR sequencing at baseline, cycle 4 day 1, and cycle 7 day 1. The samples were taken from a phase I, first-in-human, multicenter, open-label dose-escalation trial of ivuxolimab. Adults with locally advanced or metastatic melanoma, renal cell, hepatocellular, or head and neck squamous cell carcinoma were enrolled in the trial. CD4+ and CD8+ T cells were sorted separately from peripheral blood before TCR sequencing. Results and caveats for the whole study, not just this receptor: After ivuxolimab, more expanded clones were found on average in CD8+ T cells than in CD4+ T cells. Partial responders in the 0.1-3.0 mg/kg groups had among the lowest normalized peripheral clonal expansion, especially among CD8+ T cells. The antigen specificity of the peripheral T cells that underwent clonal expansion was not determined. At doses of 0.1 to 3.0 mg/kg, clonal expansion of both CD4+ and CD8+ blood T cells was observed from baseline to week 6. Low levels of normalized T-cell clonal expansion were also shown by some nonresponding patients.

For sequencing of the TCRbeta CDR3 region, genomic DNA was extracted from the sorted cells. The immunoSEQ Assay was used for sequencing of TCRbeta CDR3 regions. Sourced from immuneACCESS, this table was stored by TCRdb with only in-frame sequences that have V and J called. A share of the clones is absent; for the studies checked, an unresolved V gene accounts for under half, and the remainder has no known explanation. The sample table lists 60,000 to 80,000 clones, approximately 78% of them with a count of one. The top ten hold approximately 5% of the sample. Sequences were derived from CD4+ or CD8+ T cells sorted from blood, sampled in a trial of the OX40 agonist ivuxolimab. This TCR was recovered from an adult with an advanced solid tumor such as melanoma, head and neck, liver or kidney cancer.

The CDR3 has the sequence CATSRDDQPQHF. The DNA reads as follows: TGTGCCACCAGCAGAGATGATCAGCCCCAGCATTTT. The V and J genes are TRBV15 and TRBJ1-5, with an unclear D gene assignment. Trimming at the junction amounts to 0 bases on V and 5 bases on J, and the germline ends lie 2 bases apart. CDR1 and CDR2 are read off the germline V gene (reference sequence) as LNHNV and YYDKDF. The CDR3 starts with the cysteine, ends with the phenylalanine, and has 12 residues. The entry retains the CDR3 DNA only, 36 bases that are in frame from base 1.